Below are 18 T cell receptor beta chains sequenced from a single sample in a study of human T cells and chemical hapten exposure. TCRdb analysed the RACE reads with MiXCR anew, one entry per CDR3 protein. Of more than 70,000 distinct CDR3 sequences in the sample, about a tenth were seen once. Documented time point: patch test 3, about 24 weeks after DPC sensitization. Indicated treatment: therapeutic diphenylcyclopropenone sensitization with weekly scalp DPC. The sequencing here drew on whole blood, taken in connection with sensitization to the hapten diphenylcyclopropenone (DPC). The receptors derive from a woman in her 30s with alopecia areata. Some clones in this sample may be carry-over from other donors' samples.

This clonotype was counted ten times or more. The chain carries TRBV20-1 and TRBJ2-7, with D maybe TRBD2 (5 bases). The CDR3 extends over 14 amino acids. Trimming pared 1 base from V and 0 bases from J, leaving 10 bases between. Germline assignment: CDR1 DFQATT and CDR2 SNEGSKA (reference sequence). CDR3 sequence reads: CSARVRLASYEQYF. The CDR3 region has the DNA TGCAGTGCTAGAGTCCGTCTAGCCTCCTACGAGCAGTACTTC.

The table lists this clonotype with a few counts. The chain joins TRBV15 to TRBJ1-3; D gene ambiguous. The length of the CDR3 is 15 residues. V lost 1 base and J 3 bases, leaving 10 bases between the germline ends. Germline assignment: CDR1 LNHNV and CDR2 YYDKDF (reference sequence). The CDR3 region has the DNA TGTGCCACCAGCAGAGCGCCGGACGGTGGAAACACCATATATTTT. Translated, it gives CATSRAPDGGNTIYF.

In this sample, this clonotype turned up many times. V and J are TRBV7-2 and TRBJ1-1; 11 bases are shared with TRBD1. This CDR3 spans 15 amino acids. The germline V gene encodes CDR1 SGHTA and CDR2 FQGNSA. V trimming: 5 bases; J trimming: 7 bases; junction bases outside the gene matches: 9. DNA for the CDR3: TGTGCCAGCAGCCCGCGGGACAGGGGGGAGGGTGAAGCTTTCTTT. Its translation is CASSPRDRGEGEAFF.

This clonotype was counted only a few times. The V and J genes are TRBV6-6 and TRBJ2-4; D remains ambiguous. Trimming shortened V by 8 bases and J by 1 base, and 9 bases separated the two germline ends. The CDR3 runs 13 residues. In germline, CDR1 is MNHNY, CDR2 SVGAGI (reference sequence). CDR3 nucleotides: TGTGCCAGCGTGAATGCGGCCAAAAACATTCAGTACTTC. This encodes CASVNAAKNIQYF.

This clonotype was seen more than once but under ten times. The V gene is TRBV28, the J gene TRBJ1-5, with no clear D. CDR1 and CDR2 (germline): MDHEN, SYDVKM. This CDR3 comprises 12 residues. Trimming removed 7 bases at V and 3 bases at J, with 7 bases between. CDR3 DNA: TGTGCCAGCAAGGGAAACAATCAGCCCCAGCATTTT. It codes for CASKGNNQPQHF.

This clonotype was counted a few times. The chain couples TRBV9 to TRBJ1-6, with D uncertain. The CDR3 length is 16 residues. Trimming pared 0 bases from V and 0 bases from J, leaving 7 bases between. Germline V gene lookup returns CDR1 SGDLS and CDR2 YYNGEE. CDR3 amino acids: CASSVGGSSYNSPLHF. In nucleotides, the CDR3 is TGTGCCAGCAGCGTAGGTGGGAGCTCCTATAATTCACCCCTCCACTTT.

This clonotype has at least ten counts. This chain connects TRBV20-1 to TRBJ1-6; weak D call: TRBD1 (5 bases). Per the germline V gene, CDR1 is DFQATT and CDR2 is SNEGSKA (reference sequence). The ends were cut back, 3 bases at V and 9 bases at J, with 18 bases in the middle. The CDR3 is 15 residues long. CDR3 protein: CSARATGTMGSPLHF. CDR3 DNA sequence: TGCAGTGCTAGGGCTACAGGAACAATGGGTTCACCCCTCCACTTT.

Ten or more counts support this clonotype. The gene calls are TRBV18 and TRBJ2-7; no definite D call. The CDR3 is made up of 16 amino acids. V was pared by 3 bases and J by 0 bases, with 15 bases between. The V gene's germline CDR1 is KGHSH and CDR2 LQKENI. The CDR3 DNA is TGTGCCAGCTCACCCCTAGATCTGACTTCCTCCTACGAGCAGTACTTC. Amino acids: CASSPLDLTSSYEQYF.

There are many counts of this clonotype. The CDR3 DNA sequence: TGCAGCGCCTCTAGTCCCCAAGAGACCCAGTACTTC. Its protein product is CSASSPQETQYF. The chain links TRBV29-1 to TRBJ2-5; D remains unclear. The CDR3 totals 12 residues. Between the trimmed V and J ends, which lost 7 bases and 1 base, there was a span of 10 bases. CDR1 is SQVTM, CDR2 ANQGSEA, per germline. The full variable domain, with the rest looked up from reference TRBV29-1 and TRBJ2-5, is SAVISQKPSRDICQRGTSLTIQCQVDSQVTMMFWYRQQPGQSLTLIATANQGSEATYESGFVIDKFPISRPNLTFSTLTVSNMSPEDSSIYLCSASSPQETQYFGPGTRLLVL.

The chain joins TRBV28 to TRBJ2-3, with TRBD2 identical over 7 bases. The CDR3 sequence is 13 residues long. J gave up 4 bases and V 4 bases, and 2 bases lay outside the gene matches. Germline loops: CDR1 MDHEN, CDR2 SYDVKM. The CDR3 is CASSWGLPDTQYF. As DNA, the CDR3 is TGTGCCAGCAGTTGGGGACTACCAGATACGCAGTATTTT.

This clonotype was recorded a few times. The chain uses TRBV4-1 and TRBJ1-6; no definite D call. The CDR3 is 15 residues long. V lost 0 bases to trimming and J lost 7 bases, with 10 bases between them. From germline, CDR1 is MGHRA and CDR2 YSYEKL. The CDR3, as DNA: TGCGCCAGCAGCCAAGACGGCGCGGGGAATTCACCCCTCCACTTT. This codes for CASSQDGAGNSPLHF.

There are a few counts of this clonotype. The chain couples TRBV28 to TRBJ2-7; 13 bases fit TRBD2. The CDR3 covers 15 residues. The germline CDR1 and CDR2 sequences are MDHEN and SYDVKM. J lost 4 bases, V lost 6 bases, and 6 bases had no gene match. The CDR3 loop reads CASSPTSGRAYEQYF. The CDR3 DNA is TGTGCCAGCAGCCCAACTAGCGGGAGGGCTTACGAGCAGTACTTC. Full variable domain (rest looked up from reference TRBV28 and TRBJ2-7): DVKVTQSSRYLVKRTGEKVFLECVQDMDHENMFWYRQDPGLGLRLIYFSYDVKMKEKGDIPEGYSVSREKKERFSLILESASTNQTSMYLCASSPTSGRAYEQYFGPGTRLTVT.

Only a few counts were recorded for this clonotype. The chain employs TRBV6-6 and TRBJ1-6, with D perhaps TRBD1 (5 bases). Trimming removed 6 bases at V and 8 bases at J, with 17 bases between. The germline V gene has CDR1 MNHNY and CDR2 SVGAGI (reference sequence). The CDR3 sequence is 15 residues long. The CDR3 loop is CASRAQGKPDSPLHF. The CDR3 coding sequence is TGTGCCAGCAGAGCCCAGGGTAAACCCGATTCACCCCTCCACTTT.

In its sample, this clonotype was seen many times. The CDR3: CASSLGIRLTDTQYF. CDR3 DNA: TGTGCCAGCAGCTTGGGTATTCGGCTCACAGATACGCAGTATTTT. The rearrangement links TRBV5-4 to TRBJ2-3; D is uncertain. The V end was cut by 0 bases, the J end by 2 bases, with 10 bases between. CDR3 length: 15 residues. Germline loops: CDR1 SGHNT, CDR2 YYREEE (reference sequence).

A remark on this clonotype: One base away lies a much larger clone, so this may be a sequencing read error. The chain is built from TRBV20-1 and TRBJ2-4; D gene unclear. The V gene lost 1 base and the J gene lost 8 bases, with 15 bases spanning the gap. The CDR3 contains 14 residues. The germline CDR1 and CDR2 sequences are DFQATT and SNEGSKA (reference sequence). CDR3 DNA sequence: TGCAGTGCTAGAGTTAAGTACGATACTCACATTCAGTACTTC. It yields the protein CSARVKYDTHIQYF.

This clonotype was observed many times. The rearrangement joins TRBV25-1 to TRBJ2-5; D is perhaps TRBD1 (7 bases). Germline assignment: CDR1 MGHDK and CDR2 SYGVNS. V gave up 5 bases and J gave up 4 bases, with 20 bases separating them. This CDR3 region has 16 residues. CDR3 nucleotide sequence: TGTGCCAGCAGTCCCAGAGGAGGGGGCTTGGTAGAGACCCAGTACTTC. Translated: CASSPRGGGLVETQYF.

This clonotype has a count of ten or more. The V gene is TRBV19, the J gene TRBJ2-2, with D unresolved. Looked up from germline, CDR1 is LNHDA and CDR2 is SQIVND (reference sequence). V lost 3 bases to trimming and J lost 1 base, with 6 bases between them. The CDR3 spans 14 residues. The CDR3 here is CASSIWGNTGELFF. The CDR3 nucleotides read TGTGCCAGTAGTATTTGGGGGAACACCGGGGAGCTGTTTTTT.

V usage is TRBV7-2 and J usage is TRBJ1-1, with no clear D. The CDR3 is 14 residues long. V dropped 1 base and J dropped 4 bases, with 10 bases sitting between them. The V gene's germline CDR1 is SGHTA and CDR2 FQGNSA. CDR3 bases: TGTGCCAGCAGCTTAGTAGGGCGCGTCACTGAAGCTTTCTTT. Protein: CASSLVGRVTEAFF. The variable domain in full, completed from reference TRBV7-2 and TRBJ1-1, reads GAGVSQSPSNKVTEKGKDVELRCDPISGHTALYWYRQSLGQGLEFLIYFQGNSAPDKSGLPSDRFSAERTGGSVSTLTIQRTQQEDSAVYLCASSLVGRVTEAFFGQGTRLTVV.